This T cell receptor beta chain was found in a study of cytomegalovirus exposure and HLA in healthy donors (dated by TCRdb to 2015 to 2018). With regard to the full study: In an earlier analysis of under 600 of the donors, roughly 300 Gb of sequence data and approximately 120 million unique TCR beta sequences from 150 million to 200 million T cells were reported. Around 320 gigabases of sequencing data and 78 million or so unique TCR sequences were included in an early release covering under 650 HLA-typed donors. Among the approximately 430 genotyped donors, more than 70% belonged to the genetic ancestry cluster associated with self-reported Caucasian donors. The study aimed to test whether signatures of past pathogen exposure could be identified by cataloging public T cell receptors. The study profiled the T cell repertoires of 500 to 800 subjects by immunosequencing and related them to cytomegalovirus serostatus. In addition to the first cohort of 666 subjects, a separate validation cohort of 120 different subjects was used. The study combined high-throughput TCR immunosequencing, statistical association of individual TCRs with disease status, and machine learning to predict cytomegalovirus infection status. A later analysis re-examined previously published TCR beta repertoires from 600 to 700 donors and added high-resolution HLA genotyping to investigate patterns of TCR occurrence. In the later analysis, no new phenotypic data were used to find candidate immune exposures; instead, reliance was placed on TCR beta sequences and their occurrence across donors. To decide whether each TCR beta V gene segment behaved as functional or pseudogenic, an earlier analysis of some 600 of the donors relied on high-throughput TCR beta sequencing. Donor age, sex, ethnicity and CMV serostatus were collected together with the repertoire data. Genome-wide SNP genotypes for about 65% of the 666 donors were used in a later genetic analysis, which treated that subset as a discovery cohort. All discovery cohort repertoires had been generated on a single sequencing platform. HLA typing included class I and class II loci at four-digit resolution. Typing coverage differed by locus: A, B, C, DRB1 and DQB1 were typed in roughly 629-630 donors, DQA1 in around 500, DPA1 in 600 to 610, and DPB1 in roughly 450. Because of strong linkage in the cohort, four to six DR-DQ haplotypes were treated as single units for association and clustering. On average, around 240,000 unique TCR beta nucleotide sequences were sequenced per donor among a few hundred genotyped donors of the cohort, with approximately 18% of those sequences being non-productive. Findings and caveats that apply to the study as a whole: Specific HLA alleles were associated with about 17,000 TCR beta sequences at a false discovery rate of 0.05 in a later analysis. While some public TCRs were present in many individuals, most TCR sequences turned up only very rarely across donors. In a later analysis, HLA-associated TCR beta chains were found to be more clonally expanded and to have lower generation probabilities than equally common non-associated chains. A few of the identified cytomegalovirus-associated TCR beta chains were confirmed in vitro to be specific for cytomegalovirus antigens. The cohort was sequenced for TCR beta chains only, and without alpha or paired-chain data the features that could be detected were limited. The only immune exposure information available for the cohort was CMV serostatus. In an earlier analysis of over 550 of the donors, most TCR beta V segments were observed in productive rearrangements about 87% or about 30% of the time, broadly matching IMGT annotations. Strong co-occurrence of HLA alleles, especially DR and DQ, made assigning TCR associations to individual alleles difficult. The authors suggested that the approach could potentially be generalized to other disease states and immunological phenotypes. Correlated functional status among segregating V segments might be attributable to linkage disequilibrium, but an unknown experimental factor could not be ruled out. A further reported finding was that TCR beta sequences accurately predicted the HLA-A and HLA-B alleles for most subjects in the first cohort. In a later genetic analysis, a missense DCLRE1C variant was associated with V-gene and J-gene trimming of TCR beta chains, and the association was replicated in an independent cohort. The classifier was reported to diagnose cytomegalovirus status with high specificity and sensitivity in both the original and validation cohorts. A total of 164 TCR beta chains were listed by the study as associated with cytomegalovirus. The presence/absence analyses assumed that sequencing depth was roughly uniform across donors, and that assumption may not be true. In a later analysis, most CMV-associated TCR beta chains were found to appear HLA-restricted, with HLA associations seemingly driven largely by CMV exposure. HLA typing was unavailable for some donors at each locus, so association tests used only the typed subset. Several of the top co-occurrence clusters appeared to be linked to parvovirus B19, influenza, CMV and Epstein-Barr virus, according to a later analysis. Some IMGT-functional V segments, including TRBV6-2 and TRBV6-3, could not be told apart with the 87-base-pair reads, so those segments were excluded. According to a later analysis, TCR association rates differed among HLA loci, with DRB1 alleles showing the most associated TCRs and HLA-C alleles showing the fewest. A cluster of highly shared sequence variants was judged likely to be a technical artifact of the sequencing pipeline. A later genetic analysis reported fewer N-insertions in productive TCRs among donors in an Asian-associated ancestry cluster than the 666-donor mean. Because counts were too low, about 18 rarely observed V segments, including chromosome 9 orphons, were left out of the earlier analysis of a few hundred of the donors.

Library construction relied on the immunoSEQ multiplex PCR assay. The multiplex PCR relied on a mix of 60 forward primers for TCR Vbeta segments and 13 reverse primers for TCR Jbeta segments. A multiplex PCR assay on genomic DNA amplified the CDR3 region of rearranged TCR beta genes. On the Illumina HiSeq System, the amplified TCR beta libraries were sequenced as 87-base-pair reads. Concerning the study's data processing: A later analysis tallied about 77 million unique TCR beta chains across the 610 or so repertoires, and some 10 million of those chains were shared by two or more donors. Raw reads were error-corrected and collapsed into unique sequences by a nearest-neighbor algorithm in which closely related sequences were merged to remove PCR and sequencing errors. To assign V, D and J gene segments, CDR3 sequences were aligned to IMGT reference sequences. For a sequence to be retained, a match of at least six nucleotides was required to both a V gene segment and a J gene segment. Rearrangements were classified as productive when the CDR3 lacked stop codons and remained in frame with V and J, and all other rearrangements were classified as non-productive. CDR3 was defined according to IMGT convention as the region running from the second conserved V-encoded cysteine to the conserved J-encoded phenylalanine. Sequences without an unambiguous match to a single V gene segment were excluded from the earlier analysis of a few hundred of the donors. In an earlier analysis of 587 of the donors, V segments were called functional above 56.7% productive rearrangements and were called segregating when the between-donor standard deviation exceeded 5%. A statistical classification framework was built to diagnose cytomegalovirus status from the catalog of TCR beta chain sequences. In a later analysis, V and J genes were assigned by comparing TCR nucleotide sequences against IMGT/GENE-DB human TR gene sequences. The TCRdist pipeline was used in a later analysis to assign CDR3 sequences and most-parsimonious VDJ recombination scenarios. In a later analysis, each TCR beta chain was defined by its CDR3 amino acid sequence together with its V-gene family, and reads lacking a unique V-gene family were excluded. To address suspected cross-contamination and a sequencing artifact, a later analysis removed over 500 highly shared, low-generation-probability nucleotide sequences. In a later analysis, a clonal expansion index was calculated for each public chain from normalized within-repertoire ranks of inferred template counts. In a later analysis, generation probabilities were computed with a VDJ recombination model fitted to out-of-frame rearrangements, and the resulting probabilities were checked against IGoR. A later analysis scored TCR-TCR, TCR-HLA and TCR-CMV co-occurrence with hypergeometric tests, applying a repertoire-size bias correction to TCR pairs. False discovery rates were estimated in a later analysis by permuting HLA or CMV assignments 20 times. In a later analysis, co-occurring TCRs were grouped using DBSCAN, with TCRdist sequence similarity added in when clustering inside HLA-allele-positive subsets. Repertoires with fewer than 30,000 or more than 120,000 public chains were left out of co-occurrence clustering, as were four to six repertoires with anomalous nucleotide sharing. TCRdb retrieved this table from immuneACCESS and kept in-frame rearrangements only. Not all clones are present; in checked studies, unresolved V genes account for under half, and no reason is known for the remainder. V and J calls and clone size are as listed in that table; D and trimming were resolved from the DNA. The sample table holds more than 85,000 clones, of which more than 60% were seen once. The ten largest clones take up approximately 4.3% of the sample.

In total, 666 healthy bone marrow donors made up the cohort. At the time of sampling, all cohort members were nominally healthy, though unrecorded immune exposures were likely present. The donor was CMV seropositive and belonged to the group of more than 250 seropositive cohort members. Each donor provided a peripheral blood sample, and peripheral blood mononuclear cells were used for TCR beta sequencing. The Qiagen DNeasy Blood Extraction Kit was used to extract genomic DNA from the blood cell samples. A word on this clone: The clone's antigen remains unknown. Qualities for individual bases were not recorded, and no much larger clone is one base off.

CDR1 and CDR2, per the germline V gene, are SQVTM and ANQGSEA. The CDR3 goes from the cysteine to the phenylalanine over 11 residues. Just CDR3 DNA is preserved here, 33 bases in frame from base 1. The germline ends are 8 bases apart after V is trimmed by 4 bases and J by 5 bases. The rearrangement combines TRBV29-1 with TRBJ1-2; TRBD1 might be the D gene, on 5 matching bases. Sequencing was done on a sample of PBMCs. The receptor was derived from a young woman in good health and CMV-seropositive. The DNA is TGCAGCGTTGTGGAGGGGTATGGCTACACCTTC. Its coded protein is CSVVEGYGYTF.